This T cell receptor (beta chain) derives from a study of cytomegalovirus exposure and HLA in healthy donors. The PCR employed 60 Vbeta primers together with 13 Jbeta primers. Using immunoSEQ multiplex PCR, the repertoire was profiled, and TCRdb retains in-frame clones only, with some absent. The sample lists about 130,000 clones, about 73% occurring once. CDR1 is ENHRY and CDR2 is SYGVKD in the germline V gene. V lost 6 bases and J lost 5; bases outside the gene matches: 6. CDR3 length: 14 residues. The sequenced sample was PBMCs. The rearrangement uses TRBV10-3 and TRBJ2-3, with 9 bases aligning to TRBD2. This receptor was identified in a woman aged 45-65 years in good health and CMV-seropositive. The CDR3 DNA reads TGTGCCATCAGGTACGCTAGCGGGGAAGATACGCAGTATTTT. Protein product: CAIRYASGEDTQYF.